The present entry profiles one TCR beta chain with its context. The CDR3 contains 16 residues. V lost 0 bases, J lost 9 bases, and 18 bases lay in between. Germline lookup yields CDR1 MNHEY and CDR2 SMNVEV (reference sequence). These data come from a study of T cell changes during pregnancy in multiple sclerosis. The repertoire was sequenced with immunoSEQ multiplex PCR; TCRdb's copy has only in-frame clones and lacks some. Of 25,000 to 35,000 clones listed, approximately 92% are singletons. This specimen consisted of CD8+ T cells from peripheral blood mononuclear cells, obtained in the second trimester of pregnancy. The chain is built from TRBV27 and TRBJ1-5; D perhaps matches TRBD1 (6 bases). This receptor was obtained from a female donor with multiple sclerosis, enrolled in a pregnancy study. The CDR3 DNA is TGTGCCAGCAGTTTATCAGGGGGGAGGGGCCTAACGCCCCAGCATTTT. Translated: CASSLSGGRGLTPQHF.